This T cell receptor (beta chain) was profiled in a study of memory B cells and T cells in multiple sclerosis. V was shortened by 7 bases and J by 0 bases, with 8 bases between the two germline ends. The CDR3 is made up of 13 amino acids. Germline V CDR1 and CDR2: MDHEN, SYDVKM. Profiled with immunoSEQ multiplex PCR; TCRdb holds only in-frame clones, not every one. The sample lists about 15,000 clones, around 63% occurring once. The V and J genes are TRBV28 and TRBJ2-3, with D maybe TRBD2 (6 bases). The clonotype was recovered from a human donor with multiple sclerosis. Sequencing was carried out using memory (CD45RO+) CD4+ T cells from blood. DNA for the CDR3: TGTGCCAGCACCACTAGCAGCACAGATACGCAGTATTTT. It yields the protein CASTTSSTDTQYF.